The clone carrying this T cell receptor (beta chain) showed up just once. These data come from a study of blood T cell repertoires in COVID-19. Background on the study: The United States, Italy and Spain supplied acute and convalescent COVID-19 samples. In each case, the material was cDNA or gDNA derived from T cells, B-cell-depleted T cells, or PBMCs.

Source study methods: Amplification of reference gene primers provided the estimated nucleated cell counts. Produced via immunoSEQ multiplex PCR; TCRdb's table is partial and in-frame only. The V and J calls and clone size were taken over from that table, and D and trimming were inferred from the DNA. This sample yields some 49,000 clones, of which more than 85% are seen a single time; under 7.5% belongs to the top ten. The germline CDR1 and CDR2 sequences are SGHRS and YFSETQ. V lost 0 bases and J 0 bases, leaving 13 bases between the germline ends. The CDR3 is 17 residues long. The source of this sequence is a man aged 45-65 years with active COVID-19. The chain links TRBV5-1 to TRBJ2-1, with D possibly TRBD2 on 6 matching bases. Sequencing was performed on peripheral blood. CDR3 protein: CASSLDFSGFSYNEQFF. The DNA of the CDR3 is TGCGCCAGCAGCTTGGATTTTAGCGGATTCTCCTACAATGAGCAGTTCTTC.